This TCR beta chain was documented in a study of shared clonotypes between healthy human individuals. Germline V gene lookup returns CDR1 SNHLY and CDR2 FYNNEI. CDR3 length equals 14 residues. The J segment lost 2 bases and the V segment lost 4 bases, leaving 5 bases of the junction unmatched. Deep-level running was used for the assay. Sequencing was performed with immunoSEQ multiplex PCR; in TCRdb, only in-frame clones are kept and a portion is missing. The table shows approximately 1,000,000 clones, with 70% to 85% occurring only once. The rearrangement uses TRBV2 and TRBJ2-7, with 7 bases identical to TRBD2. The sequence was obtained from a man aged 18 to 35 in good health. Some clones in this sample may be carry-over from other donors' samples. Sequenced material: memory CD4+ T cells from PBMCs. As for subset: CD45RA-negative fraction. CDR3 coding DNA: TGTGCCAGCAGTGCGTGGCGGGAGCCCTACGAGCAGTACTTC. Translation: CASSAWREPYEQYF.